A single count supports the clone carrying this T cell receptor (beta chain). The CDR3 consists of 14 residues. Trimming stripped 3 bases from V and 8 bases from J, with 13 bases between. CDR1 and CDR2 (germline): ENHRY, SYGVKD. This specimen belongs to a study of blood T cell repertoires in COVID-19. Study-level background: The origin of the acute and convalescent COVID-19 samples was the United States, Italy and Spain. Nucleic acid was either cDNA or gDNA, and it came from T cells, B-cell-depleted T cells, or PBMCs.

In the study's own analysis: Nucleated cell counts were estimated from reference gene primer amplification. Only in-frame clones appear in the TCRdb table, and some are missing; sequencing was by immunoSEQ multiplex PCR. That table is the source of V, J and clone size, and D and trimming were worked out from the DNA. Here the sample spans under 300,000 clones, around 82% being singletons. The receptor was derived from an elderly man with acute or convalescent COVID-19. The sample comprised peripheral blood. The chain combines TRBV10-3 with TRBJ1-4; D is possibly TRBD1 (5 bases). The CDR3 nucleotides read TGTGCCATCAGTGAAAACCGGGGGGGGGAAAAACTGTTTTTT. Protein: CAISENRGGEKLFF.